These T cell receptor beta chains were read from a single sample in a study of blood T cells in healthy people across ages. TCRdb re-derived calls from the 5' RACE reads in MiXCR, one entry per CDR3 protein. The table has 600,000 to 900,000 distinct CDR3 sequences, about a quarter seen once. This sample was also put to use in a study of T cells of mothers and their children.

The sequenced material came from blood. All receptors derive from a boy between 5 and 17 years old in good health. CDR3s include the opening cysteine and the closing phenylalanine or tryptophan. A D gene is named only where the DNA matches it firmly.

j_call | d_call | v_call | cdr3_aa
TRBJ1-5 | TRBD1 | TRBV5-1 | CASSNRGRKSSNQPQHF
TRBJ2-3 | NA | TRBV28 | CASSWGTADTQYF
TRBJ2-1 | TRBD1 | TRBV7-9 | CASSRGGRQFF
TRBJ2-7 | TRBD1 | TRBV2 | CASSEGGQGTYEQYF
TRBJ2-3 | NA | TRBV7-3 | CASSLRGDDTDTQYF
TRBJ2-7 | NA | TRBV4-1 | CASSQEGPPTYEQYF
TRBJ1-2 | NA | TRBV29-1 | CSVLFIRGNYGYTF
TRBJ2-1 | TRBD1 | TRBV12-3/TRBV12-4 | CASSLREGANNEQFF
TRBJ1-4 | TRBD1 | TRBV28 | CASSLSSRGREKLFF
TRBJ1-2 | NA | TRBV12-3/TRBV12-4 | CASSSPGYGYTF
TRBJ1-1 | NA | TRBV7-3 | CASSGGGAGATEAFF
TRBJ1-1 | NA | TRBV27 | CASSSQQGGYTEAFF
TRBJ1-1 | NA | TRBV2 | CASSESWDNLAEAFF
TRBJ2-7 | NA | TRBV20-1 | CSAIGSYEQYF
TRBJ2-2 | NA | TRBV10-2 | CASRRLSRNTGELFF
TRBJ2-3 | TRBD1 | TRBV5-1 | CASSLRGGTMDTQYF
TRBJ2-5 | NA | TRBV5-1 | CATKVGEYQETQYF
NA | NA | TRBV7-9 | CASSLGHPYNEQFF
TRBJ1-3 | NA | TRBV5-1 | CASSVRGPFAGNTIYF
TRBJ1-2 | NA | TRBV6-5 | CASSYPAGYGYTF
TRBJ1-4 | TRBD1 | TRBV12-3/TRBV12-4 | CASRPGTGGEKLFF
TRBJ2-4 | NA | TRBV2 | CASTPDSLAKNIQYF
TRBJ1-1 | NA | TRBV29-1 | CSVGQLNTEAFF
TRBJ2-5 | TRBD2 | TRBV12-3/TRBV12-4 | CASNALGLAGTQYF
TRBJ2-1 | NA | TRBV10-3 | CAINESAEIYNEQFF
TRBJ2-7 | NA | TRBV6-5 | CASSSNSCEQYF
TRBJ2-6 | TRBD1 | TRBV4-1 | CAAGDSSSGANVLTF
TRBJ1-2 | TRBD1 | TRBV18 | CASSHPGTGLSNYGYTF
TRBJ2-7 | NA | TRBV2 | CASDSLTENYEQYF
TRBJ2-5 | NA | TRBV11-2 | CASTPRGGWETQYF
TRBJ1-4 | NA | TRBV19 | CASSTEGAPNEKLFF
TRBJ2-3 | NA | TRBV7-9 | CASSLVTDTLYF
TRBJ1-1 | NA | TRBV4-1 | CASSQTPLNTEAFF
TRBJ2-7 | TRBD1 | TRBV2 | CASSDPSGQTYEQYF
TRBJ2-5 | NA | TRBV30 | CAWSVGASGETQYF
TRBJ2-1 | NA | TRBV11-2 | CASSLDTSSYNEQFF
TRBJ2-3 | NA | TRBV20-1 | CSGIPGPSTDTQYF
TRBJ2-5 | TRBD2 | TRBV10-3 | CAIKGGLAGVETQYF